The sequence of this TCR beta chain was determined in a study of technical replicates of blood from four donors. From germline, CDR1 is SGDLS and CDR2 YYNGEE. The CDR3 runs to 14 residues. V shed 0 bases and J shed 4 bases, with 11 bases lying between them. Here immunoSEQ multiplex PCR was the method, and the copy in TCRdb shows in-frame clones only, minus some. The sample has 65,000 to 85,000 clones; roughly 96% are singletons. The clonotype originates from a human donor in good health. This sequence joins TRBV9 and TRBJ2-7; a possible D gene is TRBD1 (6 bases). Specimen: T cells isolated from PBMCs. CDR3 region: CASSVADRRYEQYF. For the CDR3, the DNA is TGTGCCAGCAGCGTAGCGGACAGAAGGTACGAGCAGTACTTC.